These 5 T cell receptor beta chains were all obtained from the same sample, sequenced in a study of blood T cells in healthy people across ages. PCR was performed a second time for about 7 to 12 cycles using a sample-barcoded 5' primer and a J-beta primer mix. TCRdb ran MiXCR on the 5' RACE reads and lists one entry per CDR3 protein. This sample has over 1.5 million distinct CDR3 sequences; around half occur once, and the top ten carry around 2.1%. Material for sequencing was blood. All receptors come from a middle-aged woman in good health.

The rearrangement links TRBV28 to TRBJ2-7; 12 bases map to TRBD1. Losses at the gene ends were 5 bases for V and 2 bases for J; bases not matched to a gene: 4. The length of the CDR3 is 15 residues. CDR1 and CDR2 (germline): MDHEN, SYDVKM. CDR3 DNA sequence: TGTGCCAGCAGTACTGGGACAGGGGGCCCCTACGAGCAGTACTTC. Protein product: CASSTGTGGPYEQYF.

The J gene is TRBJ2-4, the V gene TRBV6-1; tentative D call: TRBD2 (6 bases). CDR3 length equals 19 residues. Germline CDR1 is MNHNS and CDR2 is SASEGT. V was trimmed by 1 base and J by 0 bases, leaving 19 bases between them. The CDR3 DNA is TGTGCCAGCAGTGAAGATATTTGGGCTAGCGACCTAGCCAAAAACATTCAGTACTTC. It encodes CASSEDIWASDLAKNIQYF.

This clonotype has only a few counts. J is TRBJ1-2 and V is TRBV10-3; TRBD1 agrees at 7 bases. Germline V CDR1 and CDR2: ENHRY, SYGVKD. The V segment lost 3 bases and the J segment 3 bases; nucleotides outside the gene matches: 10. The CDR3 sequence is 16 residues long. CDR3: CAISERLGGSDYGYTF. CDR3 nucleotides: TGTGCCATCAGTGAACGTTTAGGGGGCTCGGACTATGGCTACACCTTC.

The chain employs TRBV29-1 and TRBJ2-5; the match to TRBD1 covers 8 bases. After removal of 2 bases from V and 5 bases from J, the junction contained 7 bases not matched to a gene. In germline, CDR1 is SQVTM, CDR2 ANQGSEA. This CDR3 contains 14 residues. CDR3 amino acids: CSVEPDRGRETQYF. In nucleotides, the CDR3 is TGCAGCGTTGAACCTGACAGGGGTCGGGAGACCCAGTACTTC.

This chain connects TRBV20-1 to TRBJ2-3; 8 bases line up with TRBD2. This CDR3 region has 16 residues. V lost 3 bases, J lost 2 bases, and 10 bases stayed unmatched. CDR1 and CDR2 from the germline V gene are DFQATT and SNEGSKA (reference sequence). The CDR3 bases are TGCAGTGCTAGGCCCGGGATAGCGGGGACCACAGATACGCAGTATTTT. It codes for CSARPGIAGTTDTQYF.